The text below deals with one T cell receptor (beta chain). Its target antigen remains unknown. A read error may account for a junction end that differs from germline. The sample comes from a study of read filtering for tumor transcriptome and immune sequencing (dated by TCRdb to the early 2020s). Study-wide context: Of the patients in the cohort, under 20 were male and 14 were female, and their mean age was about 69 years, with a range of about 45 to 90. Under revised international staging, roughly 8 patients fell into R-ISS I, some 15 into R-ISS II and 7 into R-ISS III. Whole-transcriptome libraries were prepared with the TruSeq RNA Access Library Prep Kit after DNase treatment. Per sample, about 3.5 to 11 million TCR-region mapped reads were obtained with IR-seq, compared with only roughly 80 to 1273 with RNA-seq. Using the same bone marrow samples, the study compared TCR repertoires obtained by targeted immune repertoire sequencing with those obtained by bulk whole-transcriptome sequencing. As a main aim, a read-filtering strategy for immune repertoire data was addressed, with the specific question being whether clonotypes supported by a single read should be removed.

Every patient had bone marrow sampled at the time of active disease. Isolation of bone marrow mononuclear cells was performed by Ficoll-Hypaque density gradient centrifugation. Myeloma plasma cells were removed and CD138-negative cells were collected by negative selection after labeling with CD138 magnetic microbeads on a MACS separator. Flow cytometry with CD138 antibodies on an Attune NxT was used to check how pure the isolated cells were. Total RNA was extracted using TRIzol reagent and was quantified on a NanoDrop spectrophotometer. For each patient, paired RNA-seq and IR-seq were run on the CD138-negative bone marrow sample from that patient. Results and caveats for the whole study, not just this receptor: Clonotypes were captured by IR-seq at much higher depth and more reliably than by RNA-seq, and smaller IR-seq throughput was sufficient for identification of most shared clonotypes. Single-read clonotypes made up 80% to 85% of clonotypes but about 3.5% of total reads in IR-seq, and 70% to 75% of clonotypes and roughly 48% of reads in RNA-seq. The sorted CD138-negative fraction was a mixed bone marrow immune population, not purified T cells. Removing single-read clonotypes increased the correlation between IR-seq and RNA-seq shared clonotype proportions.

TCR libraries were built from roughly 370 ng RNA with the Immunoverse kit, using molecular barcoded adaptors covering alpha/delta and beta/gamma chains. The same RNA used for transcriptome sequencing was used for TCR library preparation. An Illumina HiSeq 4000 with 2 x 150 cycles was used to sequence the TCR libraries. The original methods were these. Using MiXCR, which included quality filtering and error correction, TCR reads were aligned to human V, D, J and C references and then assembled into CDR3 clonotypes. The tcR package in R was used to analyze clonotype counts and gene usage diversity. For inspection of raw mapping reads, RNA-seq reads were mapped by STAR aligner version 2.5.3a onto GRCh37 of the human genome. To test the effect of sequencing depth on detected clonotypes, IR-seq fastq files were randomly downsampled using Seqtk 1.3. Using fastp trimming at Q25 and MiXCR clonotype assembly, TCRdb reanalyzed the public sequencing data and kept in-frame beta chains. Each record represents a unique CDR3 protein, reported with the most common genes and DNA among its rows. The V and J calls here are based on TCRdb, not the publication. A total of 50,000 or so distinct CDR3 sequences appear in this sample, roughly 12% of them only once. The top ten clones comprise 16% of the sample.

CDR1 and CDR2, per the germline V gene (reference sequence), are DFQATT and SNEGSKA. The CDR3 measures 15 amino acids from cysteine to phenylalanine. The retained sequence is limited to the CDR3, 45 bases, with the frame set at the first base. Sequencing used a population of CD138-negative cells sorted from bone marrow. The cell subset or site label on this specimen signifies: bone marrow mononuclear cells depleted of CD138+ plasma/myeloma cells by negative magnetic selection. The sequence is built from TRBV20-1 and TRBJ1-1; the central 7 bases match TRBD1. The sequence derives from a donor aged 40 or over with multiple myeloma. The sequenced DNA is TGCGGTGCTAGAGAAAACAGGGGAAAGAACACTGAAGCTTTCTTT. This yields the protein CGARENRGKNTEAFF.